The present entry profiles one T cell receptor beta chain with its context. Its cognate antigen has yet to be identified. Within one base of it there is no much larger clone, and no base qualities were kept. Since the library was made to target alpha chains, this beta chain is a stray read and its abundance is not meaningful. The time point label, read with the paper, signifies: sample taken at primary tumor resection. For TCR sequencing, whole RNA was extracted from tumor and nontumor lung tissue, or from cryopreserved PBMC samples, and no cell sorting was done. Donors were 70 or so patients with early-stage, untreated non-small cell lung cancer from the lung TRACERx cohort. Only patients for whom sufficient RNA was available from at least two tumor regions were selected for TCR sequencing. The library was built by means of 5' RACE. The run used a NextSeq 500. The TCR library protocol attached a unique molecular identifier to each TCR cDNA molecule to allow correction of PCR and sequencing errors. Per the original workflow: TCR identification, UMI-based error correction and CDR3 extraction were all carried out with Decombinator tools. TCRs above a frequency of 2 per 1,000, corresponding to the top 1% of the tumor frequency distribution, were defined as expanded. Renyi diversity was computed with the R vegan package after each repertoire had been subsampled 100 times to 5,000 TCRs. CDR3 similarity networks were constructed using string-kernel similarity of amino acid triplets, with links drawn between CDR3s whose pairwise similarity was above 0.82. Starting from the raw public reads, TCRdb applied fastp trimming at Q25, assembled clones with MiXCR and retained in-frame beta chains. Entries that share a CDR3 protein sequence are merged under the most common genes and DNA. V and J calls and clone size were set by TCRdb, not the authors. Across this sample there are 5,000 to 5,500 distinct CDR3 sequences, with 34% seen only once. Roughly 4% of the sample comes from the top ten.

This record comes from a study of spatial heterogeneity in lung cancer (dated by TCRdb to about 2019). In the study overall: More beta-chain than alpha-chain transcripts were consistently detected, likely reflecting higher beta-chain transcript abundance. In the raw uncorrected reads, each unique combination of TCR and UMI appeared on average more than ten times. In non-small cell lung cancer, the study quantitatively compared TCR alpha and beta repertoires across several tumor regions, matched nontumor lung, and blood. Nonsynonymous mutation counts, determined by whole-exome sequencing of tumor tissue, were related to TCR repertoire features. Both alpha and beta chains were TCR-sequenced in fewer than 250 tumor regions, roughly 70 matched nontumor lung samples and around 50 PBMC samples obtained at surgery.

Via the germline V gene (reference sequence), CDR1 is LGHDT and CDR2 YNNKEL. The CDR3 runs 14 amino acids, cysteine and phenylalanine included. The read is trimmed to its CDR3 DNA, 42 bases read in frame from base 1. The germline ends are 8 bases apart after V is trimmed by 2 bases and J by 2 bases. Study-wide findings and limitations: Ubiquitous expanded tumor TCRs showed up in blood more often at tumor resection than at routine follow-up. Additional single-cell paired TCR alpha and beta sequencing was considered necessary to confirm, at a functional level, the hypothesis that regional TCRs recognize regional mutations.

This TCR was sampled from a female donor with early-stage non-small cell lung cancer. The V and J segments used are TRBV3-1 and TRBJ2-3; the D gene is perhaps TRBD1 or TRBD2, as each covers 5 bases. The sequences come from PBMCs, collected at surgery. The CDR3 region has the sequence CASSQRGYTDTQYF. In nucleotide form, the sequence is TGTGCCAGCAGCCAACGGGGCTACACAGATACGCAGTATTTT.